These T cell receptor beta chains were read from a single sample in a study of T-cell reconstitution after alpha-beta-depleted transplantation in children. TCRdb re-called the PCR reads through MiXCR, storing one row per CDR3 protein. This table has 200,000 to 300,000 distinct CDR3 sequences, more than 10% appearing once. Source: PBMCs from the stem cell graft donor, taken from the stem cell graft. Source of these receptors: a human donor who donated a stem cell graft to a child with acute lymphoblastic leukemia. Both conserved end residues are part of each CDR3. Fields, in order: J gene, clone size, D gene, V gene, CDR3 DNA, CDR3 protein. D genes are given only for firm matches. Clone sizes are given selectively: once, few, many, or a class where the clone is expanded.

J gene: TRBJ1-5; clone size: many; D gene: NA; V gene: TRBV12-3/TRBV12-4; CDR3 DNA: TGTGCCAGCAGTTTAGACGGCAGGAGCAATCAGCCCCAGCATTTT; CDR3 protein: CASSLDGRSNQPQHF
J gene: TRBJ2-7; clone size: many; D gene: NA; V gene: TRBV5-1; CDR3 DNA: TGCGCCAGCAGCCGGGGACAAGAGAACCACGAGCAGTACTTC; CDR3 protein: CASSRGQENHEQYF
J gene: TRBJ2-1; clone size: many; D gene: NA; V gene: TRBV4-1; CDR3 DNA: TGCGCCAGCAGCCAAGGAAATGAGCAGTTCTTC; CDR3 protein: CASSQGNEQFF
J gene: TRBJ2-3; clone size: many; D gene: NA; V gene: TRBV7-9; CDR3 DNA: TGTGCCAGCAGCGGACCGCAGGGACATACAGATACGCAGTATTTT; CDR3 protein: CASSGPQGHTDTQYF
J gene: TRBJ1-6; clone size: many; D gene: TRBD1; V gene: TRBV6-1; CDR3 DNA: TGTGCCAGCACCTGGACAGGGGGCATCAATTCACCCCTCCACTTT; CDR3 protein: CASTWTGGINSPLHF
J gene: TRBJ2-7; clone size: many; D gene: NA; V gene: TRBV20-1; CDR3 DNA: TGCAGTGCTCCCCTAGGCGAGCAGTACTTC; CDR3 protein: CSAPLGEQYF
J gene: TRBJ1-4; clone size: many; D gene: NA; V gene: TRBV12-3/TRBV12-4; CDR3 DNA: TGTGCCAGCAGCCCCGGGATGCACTATTTAAAACTGTTTTTT; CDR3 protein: CASSPGMHYLKLFF
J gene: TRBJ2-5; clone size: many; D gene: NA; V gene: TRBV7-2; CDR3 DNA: TGTGCCAGCAGCTTAGCGAGGGGTGGGCAAGAGACCCAGTACTTC; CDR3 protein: CASSLARGGQETQYF
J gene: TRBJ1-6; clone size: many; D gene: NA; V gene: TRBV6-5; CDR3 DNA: TGTGCCAGCAGTTACAAGGCAGGGGAACGAAATTCACCCCTCCACTTT; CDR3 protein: CASSYKAGERNSPLHF
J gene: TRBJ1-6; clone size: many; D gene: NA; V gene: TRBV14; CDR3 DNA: TGTGCCAGCAGCCTCCAGGGTAATTCACCCCTCCACTTT; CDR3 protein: CASSLQGNSPLHF
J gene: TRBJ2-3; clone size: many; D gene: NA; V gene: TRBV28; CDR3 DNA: TGTGCCAGCAGTCCCCCGGAGGGATTTAAGAGAGATACGCAGTATTTT; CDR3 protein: CASSPPEGFKRDTQYF
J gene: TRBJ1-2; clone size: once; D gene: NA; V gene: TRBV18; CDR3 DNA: TGTGCCAGCTCACCTGTTAACGGCGGTGGCTACACCTTC; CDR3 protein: CASSPVNGGGYTF
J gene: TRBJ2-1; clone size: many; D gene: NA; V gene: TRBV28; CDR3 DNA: TGTGCCAGCAGTTTAAGGGGGGGATACAATGAGCAGTTCTTC; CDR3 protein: CASSLRGGYNEQFF
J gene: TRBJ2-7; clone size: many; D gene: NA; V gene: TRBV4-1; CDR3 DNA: TGCGCCAGCAGCCAAGAACACTACCTCTCCTACGAGCAGTACTTC; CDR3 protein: CASSQEHYLSYEQYF
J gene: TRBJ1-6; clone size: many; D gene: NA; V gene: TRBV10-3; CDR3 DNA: TGTGCCATCAGTCCCGAGCAGAATTCACCCCTCCACTTT; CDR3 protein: CAISPEQNSPLHF
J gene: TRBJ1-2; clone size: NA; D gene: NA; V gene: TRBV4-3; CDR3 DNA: TGCGCCAGCAGCCAAGAATCCCGCCTTGCGGGCTATGGCTACACCTTC; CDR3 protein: CASSQESRLAGYGYTF
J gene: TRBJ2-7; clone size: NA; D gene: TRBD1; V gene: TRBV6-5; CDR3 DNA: TGTGCCAGCAGTTACTCCGGGACAGGAGTCTCCTACGAGCAGTACTTC; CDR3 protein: CASSYSGTGVSYEQYF
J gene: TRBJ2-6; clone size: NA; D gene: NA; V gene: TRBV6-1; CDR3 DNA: TGTGCCAGCAGACCGGCACACGGCTCTGGGGCCAACGTCCTGACTTTC; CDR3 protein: CASRPAHGSGANVLTF
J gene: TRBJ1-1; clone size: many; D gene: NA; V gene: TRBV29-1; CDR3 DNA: TGCAGCGTCACACGTTGGAACACTGAAGCTTTCTTT; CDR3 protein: CSVTRWNTEAFF
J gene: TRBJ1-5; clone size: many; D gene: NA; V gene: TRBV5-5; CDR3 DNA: TGTGCCAGCAGCCCGTACCAGATTAGCAATCAGCCCCAGCATTTT; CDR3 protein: CASSPYQISNQPQHF
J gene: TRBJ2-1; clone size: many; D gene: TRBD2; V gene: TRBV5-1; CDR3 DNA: TGCGCCAGCAGCTTGGAGGGCGGGAGGACCTACAATGAGCAGTTCTTC; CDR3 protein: CASSLEGGRTYNEQFF
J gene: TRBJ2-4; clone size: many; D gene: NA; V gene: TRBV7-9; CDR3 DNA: TGTGCCAGCAGCTCACAGGATCGCAAAAACATTCAGTACTTC; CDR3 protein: CASSSQDRKNIQYF
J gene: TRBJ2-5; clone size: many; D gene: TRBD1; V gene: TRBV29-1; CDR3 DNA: TGCAGCGTTATCCCCGGGACAGAGTTACAAGAGACCCAGTACTTC; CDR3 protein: CSVIPGTELQETQYF
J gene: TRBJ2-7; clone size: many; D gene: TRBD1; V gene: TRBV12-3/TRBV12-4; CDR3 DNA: TGTGCCAGCAGTATCACCGGGACAGGGGGCTTGTCCTACGAGCAGTACTTC; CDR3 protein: CASSITGTGGLSYEQYF
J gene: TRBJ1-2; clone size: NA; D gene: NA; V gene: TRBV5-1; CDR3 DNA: TGCGCCAGCAGCTTGGCAGACAGTTATGGCTACACCTTC; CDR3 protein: CASSLADSYGYTF
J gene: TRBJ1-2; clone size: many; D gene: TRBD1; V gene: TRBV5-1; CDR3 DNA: TGCGCCAGCAGCGGAGGGACAGGCTATGGCTACACCTTC; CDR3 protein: CASSGGTGYGYTF
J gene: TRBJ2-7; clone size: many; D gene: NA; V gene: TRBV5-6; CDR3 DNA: TGTGCCAGCAGCACCAGTGACAGTTACGAGCAGTACTTC; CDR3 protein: CASSTSDSYEQYF
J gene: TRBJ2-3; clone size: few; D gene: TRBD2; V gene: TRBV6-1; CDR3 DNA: TGTGCCAGCAGTGCGCGCTTTGGTAGCGGGAGCACAGATACGCAGTATTTT; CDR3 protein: CASSARFGSGSTDTQYF
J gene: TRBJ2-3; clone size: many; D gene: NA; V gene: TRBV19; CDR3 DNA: TGTGCCAGTAGTCGGGACCAGATCACAGATACGCAGTATTTT; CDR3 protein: CASSRDQITDTQYF
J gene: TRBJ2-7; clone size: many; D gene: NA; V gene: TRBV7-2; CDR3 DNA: TGTGCCAGCAGCACGGGACCCGCTGCCGAGCAGTACTTC; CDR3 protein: CASSTGPAAEQYF
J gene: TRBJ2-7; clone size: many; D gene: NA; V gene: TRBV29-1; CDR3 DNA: TGCAGCGTTGAAGGCTACGCCTACGAGCAGTACTTC; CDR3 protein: CSVEGYAYEQYF
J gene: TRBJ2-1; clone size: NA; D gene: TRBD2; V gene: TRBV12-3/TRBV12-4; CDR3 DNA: TGTGCCAGCAGTTCTCCTGGGACTAGCCTGAGCAATGAGCAGTTCTTC; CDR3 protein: CASSSPGTSLSNEQFF
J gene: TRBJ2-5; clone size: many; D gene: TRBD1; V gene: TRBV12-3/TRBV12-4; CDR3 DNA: TGTGCCAGCAGCGGGACAGGTCCACAAGAGACCCAGTACTTC; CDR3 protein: CASSGTGPQETQYF
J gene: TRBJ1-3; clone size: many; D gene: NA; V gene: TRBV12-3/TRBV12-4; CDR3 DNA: TGTGCCAGCAGTTTACGGGCCATATATTTT; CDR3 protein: CASSLRAIYF
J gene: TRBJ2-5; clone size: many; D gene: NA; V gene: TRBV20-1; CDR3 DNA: TGCAGTGCTAGTAGGGGATCCCAAGAGACCCAGTACTTC; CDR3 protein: CSASRGSQETQYF
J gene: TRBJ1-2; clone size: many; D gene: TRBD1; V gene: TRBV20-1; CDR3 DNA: TGCAGTGCTAGAGATCGGGACAGGGATCCCTATGGCTACACCTTC; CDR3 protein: CSARDRDRDPYGYTF
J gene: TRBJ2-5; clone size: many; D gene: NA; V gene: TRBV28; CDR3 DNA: TGTGCCAGCAGTTTTATAGGGGACGGGGAGACCCAGTACTTC; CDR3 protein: CASSFIGDGETQYF
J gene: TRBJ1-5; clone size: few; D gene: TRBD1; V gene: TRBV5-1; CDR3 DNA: TGCGCCAGCAGCCCCTGGACAGGGGCCAATCAGCCCCAGCATTTT; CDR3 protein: CASSPWTGANQPQHF
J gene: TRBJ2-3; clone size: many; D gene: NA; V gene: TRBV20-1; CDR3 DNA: TGCAGTGCCGCCCTCGAGGATACGCAGTATTTT; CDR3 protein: CSAALEDTQYF
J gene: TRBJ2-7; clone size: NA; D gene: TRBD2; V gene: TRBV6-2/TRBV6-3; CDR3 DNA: TGTGCCAGCAGTTACACCAAACTAGACCTAGCGGCGTACGAGCAGTACTTC; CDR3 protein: CASSYTKLDLAAYEQYF
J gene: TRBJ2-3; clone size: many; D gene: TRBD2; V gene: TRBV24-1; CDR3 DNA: TGTGCCACCAGTGATTCAAAACTAGCGGGGGCCCTCCCCGAGGATACGCAGTATTTT; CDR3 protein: CATSDSKLAGALPEDTQYF
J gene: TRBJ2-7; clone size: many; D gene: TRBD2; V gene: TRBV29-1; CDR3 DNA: TGCAGCGTCACATGGGGGGGTCGAGAGCAGTACTTC; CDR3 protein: CSVTWGGREQYF
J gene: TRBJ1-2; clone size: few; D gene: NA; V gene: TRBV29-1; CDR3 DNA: TGCAGCGTTCTAGGCAGCTTCGGCTACACCTTC; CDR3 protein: CSVLGSFGYTF
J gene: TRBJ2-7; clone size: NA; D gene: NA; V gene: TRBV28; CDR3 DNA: TGTGCCAGCAGTCCGCGGGTCTACGAGCAGTACTTC; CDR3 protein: CASSPRVYEQYF
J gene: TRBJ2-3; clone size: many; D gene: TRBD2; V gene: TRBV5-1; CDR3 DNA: TGCGCCAGCAGGTCGGGACTAGCGTCAGATACGCAGTATTTT; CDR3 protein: CASRSGLASDTQYF
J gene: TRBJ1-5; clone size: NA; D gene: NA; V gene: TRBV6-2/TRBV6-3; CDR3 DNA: TGTGCCAGCAGTTACAGCACAACGAATAGCAATCAGCCCCAGCATTTT; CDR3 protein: CASSYSTTNSNQPQHF
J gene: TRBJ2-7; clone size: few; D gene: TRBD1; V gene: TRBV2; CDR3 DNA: TGTGCCAGCAGTGAAAATCCCGGGACAGCTTACCCGTACGAGCAGTACTTC; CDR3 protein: CASSENPGTAYPYEQYF
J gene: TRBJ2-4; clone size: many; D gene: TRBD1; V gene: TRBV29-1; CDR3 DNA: TGCAGCGTTCGACAGGGACCACTAGACATTCAGTACTTC; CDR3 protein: CSVRQGPLDIQYF
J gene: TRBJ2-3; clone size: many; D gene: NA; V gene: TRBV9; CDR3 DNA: TGTGCCAGCAGCGTAGCTCTGGGCAGCACAGATACGCAGTATTTT; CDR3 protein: CASSVALGSTDTQYF